The rows below give T cell receptor beta chains drawn from one sample of a study of T cells in Graves' hyperthyroidism and ophthalmopathy. Each CDR3 protein is one row after TCRdb ran MiXCR on the multiplex PCR reads. The sample lists about 560,000 distinct CDR3 sequences, 15% to 19% occurring once. Specimen: blood. Receptor source: a woman aged 25-40 years with Graves' hyperthyroidism. CDR3s leave out the opening cysteine and the closing phenylalanine or tryptophan. The D gene is left open where the match is weak. Where a row states a size, it is once, few, many or the class of an expanded clone; other rows omit it.

v_call: TRBV12-3/TRBV12-4
d_call: TRBD2
clone_size: many
j_call: TRBJ2-1
cdr3_aa: ASSPWLAGVDAYNEQF

v_call: TRBV28
d_call: -
clone_size: many
j_call: TRBJ2-3
cdr3_aa: ASSSATLPLGDGTDTQY

v_call: TRBV6-2/TRBV6-3
d_call: -
clone_size: many
j_call: TRBJ2-1
cdr3_aa: ASGITWGNEQF

v_call: TRBV7-9
d_call: -
clone_size: many
j_call: TRBJ1-3
cdr3_aa: ASSFHLQRVSGNTIY

v_call: TRBV10-3
d_call: -
clone_size: many
j_call: TRBJ2-2
cdr3_aa: AISETLTEKGRTGELF

v_call: TRBV18
d_call: -
clone_size: -
j_call: TRBJ2-3
cdr3_aa: ASSPYLGVSTDTQY

v_call: TRBV5-1
d_call: TRBD1
clone_size: -
j_call: TRBJ1-5
cdr3_aa: ASSPGTGGAYSNQPQH

v_call: TRBV20-1
d_call: TRBD1
clone_size: -
j_call: TRBJ1-2
cdr3_aa: SARRQGVSYT

v_call: TRBV6-9
d_call: TRBD2
clone_size: once
j_call: TRBJ2-7
cdr3_aa: ASSYRGGQWEQY

v_call: TRBV9
d_call: TRBD1
clone_size: -
j_call: TRBJ2-7
cdr3_aa: ASSASGQFYEQY

v_call: TRBV7-2
d_call: -
clone_size: -
j_call: TRBJ1-5
cdr3_aa: ASSSRLGPNQPQH

v_call: TRBV7-2
d_call: TRBD2
clone_size: few
j_call: TRBJ2-1
cdr3_aa: ASSLGGPVDEQF

v_call: TRBV18
d_call: TRBD2
clone_size: few
j_call: TRBJ2-2
cdr3_aa: ASSPRTSGSSGELF